Presented here are 5 T cell receptor beta chains from one specimen sequenced in a study of OX40 agonist ivuxolimab in advanced cancers. The table came from immunoSEQ multiplex PCR; TCRdb's copy has only in-frame clones and leaves some out. Of about 98,000 clones detected, 85% to 95% appear once; the ten largest clones hold around 0.25%. Sequences were derived from CD4+ or CD8+ T cells sorted from blood, sampled in a trial of the OX40 agonist ivuxolimab. The receptors originated from an adult with an advanced solid tumor such as melanoma, head and neck, liver or kidney cancer.

This sequence joins TRBV10-3 and TRBJ1-2, with D uncertain. This CDR3 has 11 amino acids. CDR1 and CDR2 (germline): ENHRY, SYGVKD. The ends were cut back, 3 bases at V and 3 bases at J, with 2 bases in the middle. The CDR3 reads CAISDYYGYTF. In DNA form, the CDR3 reads TGTGCCATCAGTGACTACTATGGCTACACCTTC.

The rearrangement uses TRBV29-1 and TRBJ1-2, with a possible D match to TRBD1 (5 bases). The V end lost 3 bases, the J end lost 4 bases, and 9 bases lay between the germline ends. The CDR3 has 12 residues. Per the germline V gene, CDR1 is SQVTM and CDR2 is ANQGSEA. The CDR3 sequence: CSVEGQGYGYTF. DNA for the CDR3: TGCAGCGTTGAGGGGCAGGGCTATGGCTACACCTTC.

This clone was detected once. V is TRBV14 and J is TRBJ2-1; 10 bases are shared with TRBD2. CDR3 length equals 18 residues. Germline assignment: CDR1 SGHDN and CDR2 FVKESK. With V trimmed by 3 bases and J by 0 bases, 8 bases remained unmatched. The DNA of the CDR3 is TGTGCCAGCAGCCAGTGGCTAGCGGGGGTTCCCTCCTACAATGAGCAGTTCTTC. Protein product: CASSQWLAGVPSYNEQFF.

The rearrangement joins TRBV5-1 to TRBJ2-5, with D hard to call. Trimming pared 9 bases from V and 4 bases from J, leaving 19 bases between. The CDR3 is 14 amino acids. Looked up from germline, CDR1 is SGHRS and CDR2 is YFSETQ. The CDR3 loop is CATKAAWGGETQYF. Here the CDR3 DNA reads TGCGCCACCAAAGCAGCGTGGGGTGGAGAGACCCAGTACTTC.

The rearrangement links TRBV5-1 to TRBJ2-2, with TRBD1 matching over 7 bases. V shed 2 bases, J shed 3 bases, and the junction held 7 bases outside the gene matches. Per the germline V gene, CDR1 is SGHRS and CDR2 is YFSETQ. The CDR3 loop spans 16 amino acids. The CDR3 loop is CASSLPGQIDTGELFF. CDR3 nucleotides: TGCGCCAGCAGCTTACCGGGACAGATCGACACCGGGGAGCTGTTTTTT.